Shown below are 17 T cell receptor beta chains from a single sample sequenced in a study of OX40 agonist ivuxolimab in advanced cancers. Sequenced by immunoSEQ multiplex PCR; TCRdb stores in-frame clones only, minus some. The sample lists fewer than 50,000 clones; roughly nine tenths were seen once. This specimen was CD4+ or CD8+ T cells sorted from blood, taken in a trial of the OX40 agonist ivuxolimab. The receptors were sampled from an adult with an advanced solid tumor such as melanoma, head and neck, liver or kidney cancer.

The rearrangement links TRBV5-1 to TRBJ2-3; D is possibly TRBD1 or TRBD2 (5 bases each). This CDR3 spans 15 amino acids. Germline V CDR1 and CDR2: SGHRS, YFSETQ. Trimming left V 5 bases short and J 4 bases short, with 17 bases between. The CDR3 DNA is TGCGCCAGCAGTCTGGGTGGGGGATTGCCAGATACGCAGTATTTT. The encoded protein is CASSLGGGLPDTQYF.

The chain links TRBV19 to TRBJ2-1; TRBD1 might be the D (6 bases). Germline CDR1 is LNHDA and CDR2 is SQIVND (reference sequence). This CDR3 contains 16 residues. Trimming removed 2 bases at V and 9 bases at J, with 20 bases between. Here the CDR3 reads CASSISRTAQGGEQFF. As DNA, the CDR3 is TGTGCCAGTAGTATATCCCGGACAGCCCAAGGTGGTGAGCAGTTCTTC.

The V and J genes are TRBV5-1 and TRBJ2-1; 9 bases align to TRBD1. The CDR3 sequence is 15 residues long. V shed 3 bases and J 3 bases; nucleotides not matched to a gene: 4. Germline V CDR1 and CDR2: SGHRS, YFSETQ. In DNA form, the CDR3 reads TGCGCCAGCAGCTCACAGGGGGCGAACTACAATGAGCAGTTCTTC. Protein: CASSSQGANYNEQFF.

The chain is built from TRBV2 and TRBJ2-4; 14 bases are shared with TRBD2. CDR3 length equals 18 residues. In germline, CDR1 is SNHLY, CDR2 FYNNEI. Germline trimming cut 5 bases from V and 0 bases from J; bases unmatched to any gene: 6. CDR3 region: CASSPGTSGGLAKNIQYF. The CDR3 DNA sequence: TGTGCCAGCAGTCCCGGGACTAGCGGGGGCCTAGCCAAAAACATTCAGTACTTC.

The chain carries TRBV7-9 and TRBJ2-5; weak D call: TRBD1 (6 bases). This CDR3 has 15 residues. Trimming cost V 3 bases and J 1 base, with 12 bases left between them. Per the germline V gene, CDR1 is SEHNR and CDR2 is FQNEAQ (reference sequence). The CDR3 sequence: CASSFSGQSQETQYF. In DNA, the CDR3 is TGTGCCAGCAGCTTTTCAGGACAGTCCCAAGAGACCCAGTACTTC.

The chain links TRBV6-5 to TRBJ1-2, with D hard to call. With 6 bases removed from V and 8 bases from J, the gap between germline ends came to 19 bases. This CDR3 comprises 14 residues. Germline V gives CDR1 MNHEY, CDR2 SVGAGI. The CDR3 loop is CASSPHGESLGYTF. CDR3 in DNA: TGTGCCAGCAGCCCCCATGGGGAGTCTTTGGGCTACACCTTC.

This clone was counted a single time. The CDR3 sequence: CASSPGTGNTDTQYF. The DNA of the CDR3 is TGTGCCAGTAGCCCCGGGACAGGAAACACAGATACGCAGTATTTT. The chain has TRBV19 and TRBJ2-3; TRBD1 matches 8 bases. This CDR3 contains 15 residues. The J segment lost 2 bases and the V segment lost 6 bases, leaving 7 bases of the junction unmatched. CDR1 is LNHDA and CDR2 is SQIVND in the germline V gene (reference sequence).

This clone was detected a few times. This chain connects TRBV18 to TRBJ1-1, with 9 bases identical to TRBD1. From germline, CDR1 is KGHSH and CDR2 LQKENI. This CDR3 is built from 15 residues. V was clipped by 4 bases and J by 5 bases; unmatched bases: 8. CDR3 residues: CASSLLGTGNTEAFF. CDR3 DNA: TGTGCCAGCTCACTTTTGGGGACAGGGAATACTGAAGCTTTCTTT.

The V gene is TRBV5-1, the J gene TRBJ2-3; 7 nucleotides align to TRBD2. Germline CDR1 SGHRS, CDR2 YFSETQ. This CDR3 is 16 amino acids long. The ends lost 4 bases at V and 3 bases at J; junction bases unmatched: 11. Here the CDR3 reads CASSIGLSGVTDTQYF. DNA for the CDR3: TGCGCCAGCAGCATCGGACTAAGCGGGGTGACAGATACGCAGTATTTT. The full variable domain, with the rest looked up from reference TRBV5-1 and TRBJ2-3, is KAGVTQTPRYLIKTRGQQVTLSCSPISGHRSVSWYQQTPGQGLQFLFEYFSETQRNKGNFPGRFSGRQFSNSRSEMNVSTLELGDSALYLCASSIGLSGVTDTQYFGPGTRLTVL.

The rearrangement joins TRBV9 to TRBJ1-3; D not resolved. Between the trimmed V and J ends, which lost 3 bases and 0 bases, there was a span of 7 bases. Germline CDR1 and CDR2: SGDLS and YYNGEE. The CDR3 extends over 14 amino acids. CDR3 in DNA: TGTGCCAGCAGCGCCCACTACTCTGGAAACACCATATATTTT. This encodes CASSAHYSGNTIYF.

CDR3 region: CASSQDSMNTEAFF. CDR3 nucleotide sequence: TGTGCCAGCAGTCAGGACAGCATGAACACTGAAGCTTTCTTT. The chain is built from TRBV11-2 and TRBJ1-1, with D possibly TRBD1 on 6 matching bases. V lost 6 bases and J 0 bases, leaving 11 bases between the germline ends. Germline V gives CDR1 SGHAT, CDR2 FQNNGV. The CDR3 length is 14 residues.

The chain combines TRBV4-3 with TRBJ2-3; no reliable D call. The CDR3 has 15 residues. The V and J ends lost 4 bases and 2 bases respectively, with 13 bases between them. CDR1 is LGHNA, CDR2 YSLEER, per germline. The CDR3 nucleotides are TGCGCCAGCAGCCCCCGAAACCTCGACACAGATACGCAGTATTTT. This translates into CASSPRNLDTDTQYF.

This CDR3 reads CASSQASDRGIGTQYF. CDR3 DNA: TGCGCCAGCAGCCAGGCCTCCGACAGGGGGATAGGGACCCAGTACTTC. This chain links TRBV4-3 with TRBJ2-5; 9 nucleotides agree with TRBD1. This CDR3 region has 16 residues. V lost 3 bases to trimming and J lost 7 bases; unmatched junction nucleotides: 12. Germline V CDR1 and CDR2: LGHNA, YSLEER.

This sequence joins TRBV6-1 and TRBJ2-7, with 10 bases identical to TRBD1. V was pared by 6 bases and J by 3 bases, with 2 bases of the junction left unmatched. Germline V gives CDR1 MNHNS, CDR2 SASEGT. The CDR3 totals 13 residues. In DNA, the CDR3 is TGTGCCAGCAGCCGGGACAGGGGCTACGAGCAGTACTTC. Translating gives CASSRDRGYEQYF.

The genes are TRBV5-1 and TRBJ2-5, with D unclear. The V end lost 0 bases, the J end lost 2 bases, and 5 bases lay between the germline ends. There are 13 residues in the CDR3. Germline V gene sequence: CDR1 SGHRS, CDR2 YFSETQ. The CDR3 sequence is CASSLVRQETQYF. The DNA of the CDR3 is TGCGCCAGCAGCTTGGTACGACAAGAGACCCAGTACTTC.

Here the CDR3 reads CASSLKSEEQYF. Here the CDR3 DNA reads TGCGCCAGCAGCTTGAAATCTGAAGAGCAGTACTTC. The chain combines TRBV5-1 with TRBJ2-7; D not certain. V was shortened by 1 base and J by 7 bases, with 9 bases between the two germline ends. This CDR3 has 12 residues. Germline CDR1 and CDR2: SGHRS and YFSETQ.

This rearrangement joins TRBV6-1 to TRBJ2-7; 7 nucleotides align to TRBD2. The CDR3 totals 15 residues. Trimming cost V 7 bases and J 0 bases; bases outside gene matches: 9. CDR1 MNHNS and CDR2 SASEGT come from the germline V gene. The CDR3 reads CASTPGGWASYEQYF. The CDR3 DNA sequence: TGTGCCAGCACCCCCGGGGGGTGGGCCTCCTACGAGCAGTACTTC.